Listed below are T cell receptor beta chains from one sample, sequenced in a study of T cells in Graves' hyperthyroidism and ophthalmopathy. From the multiplex PCR reads, TCRdb called clonotypes with MiXCR, one entry per CDR3 protein. The sample holds around 600,000 distinct CDR3 sequences; 12% to 15% are singletons and the top ten take about 7%. Sequencing was carried out using blood. The receptors stem from a woman aged 18 to 35 with Graves' ophthalmopathy. CDR3s include the opening cysteine and the closing phenylalanine or tryptophan. Fields, in order: CDR3 DNA, CDR3 protein, V gene, clone size, D gene, J gene. The D gene is left open where the match is weak. Only part of the rows carry a size: once, few, many, or a class if the clone is expanded.

CDR3 DNA: TGTGCCAGTAGCCCTCAAGGACGACAGGGCCTGGGTGAGCAGTTCTTC; CDR3 protein: CASSPQGRQGLGEQFF; V gene: TRBV19; clone size: many; D gene: TRBD1; J gene: TRBJ2-1
CDR3 DNA: TGTGCCAGCAGCTTAGCGGGAGCTAACACTGAAGCTTTCTTT; CDR3 protein: CASSLAGANTEAFF; V gene: TRBV5-8; clone size: many; D gene: .; J gene: TRBJ1-1
CDR3 DNA: TGTGCCAGCAGTTCCCTAGCGGGAGGCACCGGGGAGCTGTTTTTT; CDR3 protein: CASSSLAGGTGELFF; V gene: TRBV28; clone size: many; D gene: TRBD2; J gene: TRBJ2-2
CDR3 DNA: TGTGCCAGCAGCTTGTCGCAGGGGAGCTCCTACGAGCAGTACTTC; CDR3 protein: CASSLSQGSSYEQYF; V gene: TRBV5-5; clone size: many; D gene: .; J gene: TRBJ2-7
CDR3 DNA: TGTGCCAGCAGGCGGACTAGCGGGAAGGGTTACGAGCAGTACTTC; CDR3 protein: CASRRTSGKGYEQYF; V gene: TRBV7-8; clone size: few; D gene: TRBD2; J gene: TRBJ2-7
CDR3 DNA: TGTGCCAGCAGTTTGCTGACAGGGGGGGAGCTGTTTTTT; CDR3 protein: CASSLLTGGELFF; V gene: TRBV12-3/TRBV12-4; clone size: .; D gene: TRBD1; J gene: TRBJ2-2
CDR3 DNA: TGTGCCAGCAGCCGGACTAGCGGCCCCACAGATACGCAGTATTTT; CDR3 protein: CASSRTSGPTDTQYF; V gene: TRBV7-9; clone size: many; D gene: TRBD2; J gene: TRBJ2-3
CDR3 DNA: TGTGCCAGCACCACGCAGGGGGGTTGGAATCAGCCCCAGCATTTT; CDR3 protein: CASTTQGGWNQPQHF; V gene: TRBV12-3/TRBV12-4; clone size: many; D gene: TRBD1; J gene: TRBJ1-5
CDR3 DNA: TGCAGTGCTAGCCCTAGCGGGAGGCAAGAGACCCAGTACTTC; CDR3 protein: CSASPSGRQETQYF; V gene: TRBV20-1; clone size: many; D gene: TRBD2; J gene: TRBJ2-5
CDR3 DNA: TGTGCCAGCAGTTTACTTGACAGGGCGACAGATACGCAGTATTTT; CDR3 protein: CASSLLDRATDTQYF; V gene: TRBV12-3/TRBV12-4; clone size: many; D gene: TRBD1; J gene: TRBJ2-3
CDR3 DNA: TGTGCCAGCAGTCGGAGTTGGACTAGCGGGAGTTACGAGCAGTACTTC; CDR3 protein: CASSRSWTSGSYEQYF; V gene: TRBV27; clone size: many; D gene: TRBD2; J gene: TRBJ2-7
CDR3 DNA: TGTGCCGGCAGCCCACGAACAGATAGCAATCAGCCCCAGCATTTT; CDR3 protein: CAGSPRTDSNQPQHF; V gene: TRBV7-2; clone size: few; D gene: .; J gene: TRBJ1-5
CDR3 DNA: TGTGCCAGCAGTTTATTAGGATCGGGCAGCAATCAGCCCCAGCATTTT; CDR3 protein: CASSLLGSGSNQPQHF; V gene: TRBV28; clone size: many; D gene: .; J gene: TRBJ1-5
CDR3 DNA: TGTGCCAGCAGTTTGTCGGCAGGGGCTTCTGAAGCTTTCTTT; CDR3 protein: CASSLSAGASEAFF; V gene: TRBV12-3/TRBV12-4; clone size: many; D gene: .; J gene: TRBJ1-1
CDR3 DNA: TGCAGTGCTAGAGATACCCGACCGACCAATCAGCCCCAGCATTTT; CDR3 protein: CSARDTRPTNQPQHF; V gene: TRBV20-1; clone size: many; D gene: .; J gene: TRBJ1-5
CDR3 DNA: TGTGCCAGCATCAACGCTGAAGCTTTCTTT; CDR3 protein: CASINAEAFF; V gene: TRBV7-9; clone size: many; D gene: .; J gene: TRBJ1-1
CDR3 DNA: TGTGCCAGCAGTCCCCGGACAGGGAGGGCCCTGGATGGCTACACCTTC; CDR3 protein: CASSPRTGRALDGYTF; V gene: TRBV27; clone size: .; D gene: TRBD1; J gene: TRBJ1-2
CDR3 DNA: TGTGCCAGCAGTGCTTCGCCACTTAGCGGGAGATCCTACAATGAGCAGTTCTTC; CDR3 protein: CASSASPLSGRSYNEQFF; V gene: TRBV6-4; clone size: .; D gene: TRBD2; J gene: TRBJ2-1
CDR3 DNA: TGTGCCAGCGTCCCCTTACTAGCGGGAGGGCCCTACAATGAGCAGTTCTTC; CDR3 protein: CASVPLLAGGPYNEQFF; V gene: TRBV28; clone size: many; D gene: TRBD2; J gene: TRBJ2-1
CDR3 DNA: TGTGCCAGCAGCCAATTTGGACTAGCGGGAGACGAGCAGTACTTC; CDR3 protein: CASSQFGLAGDEQYF; V gene: TRBV12-3/TRBV12-4; clone size: .; D gene: TRBD2; J gene: TRBJ2-7
CDR3 DNA: TGTGCCAGCAGTACAATTACAGTAGCGGGAGGGCACAATGAGCAGTTCTTC; CDR3 protein: CASSTITVAGGHNEQFF; V gene: TRBV6-1; clone size: many; D gene: TRBD2; J gene: TRBJ2-1
CDR3 DNA: TGTGCCAGCTCACCCCTCGGGAGGGCGGGGGACACTGAAGCTTTCTTT; CDR3 protein: CASSPLGRAGDTEAFF; V gene: TRBV18; clone size: many; D gene: .; J gene: TRBJ1-1
CDR3 DNA: TGTGTCAGCAGCCCTGGGGACAGCTCTGGAAACACCATATATTTT; CDR3 protein: CVSSPGDSSGNTIYF; V gene: TRBV7-9; clone size: .; D gene: TRBD1; J gene: TRBJ1-3
CDR3 DNA: TGTGCCAGCAGCTTACATCAACAGAACACCGGGGAGCTGTTTTTT; CDR3 protein: CASSLHQQNTGELFF; V gene: TRBV7-2; clone size: many; D gene: .; J gene: TRBJ2-2
CDR3 DNA: TGTGCCAGCTCGCTAGTTGGAGAGCGCACTGAAGCTTTCTTT; CDR3 protein: CASSLVGERTEAFF; V gene: TRBV18; clone size: many; D gene: .; J gene: TRBJ1-1
CDR3 DNA: TGTGCCAGCAGTTACACAGTCCAAGAGACCCAGTACTTC; CDR3 protein: CASSYTVQETQYF; V gene: TRBV6-2/TRBV6-3; clone size: few; D gene: .; J gene: TRBJ2-5
CDR3 DNA: TGTGCCAGCAGCTCGTCAGCGACTAGCGGGGCAGATACGCAGTATTTT; CDR3 protein: CASSSSATSGADTQYF; V gene: TRBV14; clone size: many; D gene: TRBD2; J gene: TRBJ2-3
CDR3 DNA: TGTGCCAGCAGCTTCCTTGGGGGCGGGAGACCCTACAATGAGCAGTTCTTC; CDR3 protein: CASSFLGGGRPYNEQFF; V gene: TRBV7-3; clone size: many; D gene: .; J gene: TRBJ2-1
CDR3 DNA: TGTGCCAGCAGTTTGAGGAGTCGGCCCCAGCATTTT; CDR3 protein: CASSLRSRPQHF; V gene: TRBV12-3/TRBV12-4; clone size: .; D gene: .; J gene: TRBJ1-5
CDR3 DNA: TGTGCCAGCAGCGGCCGGGACAGGGCGTGGTTCTATGGCTACACCTTC; CDR3 protein: CASSGRDRAWFYGYTF; V gene: TRBV7-9; clone size: .; D gene: TRBD1; J gene: TRBJ1-2
CDR3 DNA: TGCGCCAGCAACCCGAGGGGGAGCACAGATACGCAGTATTTT; CDR3 protein: CASNPRGSTDTQYF; V gene: TRBV5-1; clone size: few; D gene: .; J gene: TRBJ2-3
CDR3 DNA: TGTGCCAGCAGCCAGACTAGCGGGAGTCTGTTCTTC; CDR3 protein: CASSQTSGSLFF; V gene: TRBV3-1; clone size: many; D gene: TRBD2; J gene: TRBJ2-1
CDR3 DNA: TGTGCCACCAGTAGAGGGGTTGATCTGGATGAGCAGTTCTTC; CDR3 protein: CATSRGVDLDEQFF; V gene: TRBV24-1; clone size: .; D gene: .; J gene: TRBJ2-1
CDR3 DNA: TGTGCCAGCAGTTACTCCGGGACAGGGGGCGAAGAGACCCAGTACTTC; CDR3 protein: CASSYSGTGGEETQYF; V gene: TRBV6-6; clone size: many; D gene: TRBD1; J gene: TRBJ2-5
CDR3 DNA: TGTGCCATCAGTGAGCCAGGACAGGCCACTGAAGCTTTCTTT; CDR3 protein: CAISEPGQATEAFF; V gene: TRBV10-3; clone size: many; D gene: TRBD1; J gene: TRBJ1-1
CDR3 DNA: TGTGCCAGCAGCCCCAGGACTAGCGGGAGTCAGTACGAGCAGTACTTC; CDR3 protein: CASSPRTSGSQYEQYF; V gene: TRBV7-2; clone size: many; D gene: TRBD2; J gene: TRBJ2-7
CDR3 DNA: TGTGCCAGCCGAACTAGCGGGAGCCCCCGTGAGCAGTTCTTC; CDR3 protein: CASRTSGSPREQFF; V gene: TRBV19; clone size: .; D gene: TRBD2; J gene: TRBJ2-1
CDR3 DNA: TGTGCCAGCAGTGCCAACACCCAGGGGAGCACCGGGGAGCTGTTTTTT; CDR3 protein: CASSANTQGSTGELFF; V gene: TRBV12-3/TRBV12-4; clone size: many; D gene: .; J gene: TRBJ2-2
CDR3 DNA: TGTGCCAGCAGAGCAAACCTCCGACAGGGGGTGAATTCACCCCTCCACTTT; CDR3 protein: CASRANLRQGVNSPLHF; V gene: TRBV6-2/TRBV6-3; clone size: few; D gene: TRBD1; J gene: TRBJ1-6
CDR3 DNA: TGCGCCAGCAGCCATATCGCGGGGGTTAAAGGGGGTGAAGCTTTCTTT; CDR3 protein: CASSHIAGVKGGEAFF; V gene: TRBV4-1; clone size: .; D gene: .; J gene: TRBJ1-1